The rows below give T cell receptor beta chains drawn from one sample of a study of T-cell reconstitution after alpha-beta-depleted transplantation in children. TCRdb recomputed calls from the PCR reads with MiXCR, one row per CDR3 protein. The sample lists just over 950,000 distinct CDR3 sequences; around 30% were seen once. The specimen was PBMCs, mostly from graft donor cells, collected 360 days after TCRalphabeta/CD19-depleted stem cell transplant. These receptors came from a boy under three years old who had a stem cell transplant for SCID, so the T cells may come from the graft donor. Both conserved end residues are part of each CDR3. A D gene is named only where the DNA matches it firmly. A row's size may be missing; if present it is once, few, many or a size class.

D gene | J gene | CDR3 length | clone size | V gene | CDR3 DNA | CDR3 protein
TRBD2 | TRBJ2-5 | 13 | few | TRBV6-9 | TGTGCCAGCAAGGGAGGGTGGGGTGAGACCCAGTACTTC | CASKGGWGETQYF
. | TRBJ2-7 | 16 | . | TRBV18 | TGTGCCAGCTCACCAGGGACACCAGTTACCTCCTACGAGCAGTACTTC | CASSPGTPVTSYEQYF
. | TRBJ2-2 | 14 | . | TRBV7-2 | TGTGCCAGCAGTTTTCGGGGGAAAACCGGGGAGCTGTTTTTT | CASSFRGKTGELFF
TRBD1 | TRBJ1-1 | 14 | . | TRBV7-2 | TGTGCCAGCAGCTTCCGGGACAGCGACACTGAAGCTTTCTTT | CASSFRDSDTEAFF
. | TRBJ2-1 | 11 | many | TRBV12-3/TRBV12-4 | TGTGCCAGCAGTTTTTCTAGTGAGCAGTTCTTC | CASSFSSEQFF
. | TRBJ1-4 | 14 | . | TRBV5-1 | TGCGCCAGCAGCTTGGCCCCAGGGTCGGAAAAACTGTTTTTT | CASSLAPGSEKLFF
. | TRBJ2-1 | 12 | few | TRBV21-1 | TGTGCCAGCATCTGGACTAGCCCACCGTCTTTCTTC | CASIWTSPPSFF
. | TRBJ2-6 | 19 | . | TRBV5-4 | TGTGCCAGCAGCTTTGGGCTGACAGGAATTAGCTCTGGGGCCAACGTCCTGACTTTC | CASSFGLTGISSGANVLTF
. | TRBJ2-1 | 17 | . | TRBV12-3/TRBV12-4 | TGTGCCAGCAGCAGACTCACCCATGGGGTGATATACAATGAGCAGTTCTTC | CASSRLTHGVIYNEQFF
. | TRBJ1-1 | 13 | few | TRBV29-1 | TGCAGCGTTGAAAAACCCATGAACACTGAAGCTTTCTTT | CSVEKPMNTEAFF
. | TRBJ2-5 | 17 | once | TRBV7-6 | TGTGCCAGCAGCTTGGGACCGGAGCCTGAATACCAAGAGACCCAGTACTTC | CASSLGPEPEYQETQYF
. | TRBJ2-2 | 13 | few | TRBV3-1 | TGTGCCAGCAGCCAAGTATCGGGCGGGGAGCTGTTTTTT | CASSQVSGGELFF
. | TRBJ2-7 | 15 | few | TRBV11-2 | TGTGCCAGCAGCTTAAATGTCAGGGACGGGTACGAGCAGTACTTC | CASSLNVRDGYEQYF
TRBD1 | TRBJ1-1 | 17 | . | TRBV5-1 | TGCGCCAGCAGCTTGATCGGCAGGGGGAGTATGAACACTGAAGCTTTCTTT | CASSLIGRGSMNTEAFF
TRBD2 | TRBJ2-3 | 18 | . | TRBV23-1 | TGCGCCAGCAGTCAATCCGGACTAGCGGGGGGGCGCCGAGATACGCAGTATTTT | CASSQSGLAGGRRDTQYF
. | TRBJ2-5 | 15 | . | TRBV7-8 | TGTGCCAGCAGCCGTCCCCTTGGATTCCAAGAGACCCAGTACTTC | CASSRPLGFQETQYF
. | TRBJ2-7 | 16 | few | TRBV12-3/TRBV12-4 | TGTGCCAGCAGTTTTGGGGGGGCAGGGCGAAGGGACGAGCAGTACTTC | CASSFGGAGRRDEQYF
. | TRBJ2-2 | 14 | . | TRBV2 | TGTGCCAGCAGTGAGGGACGTAGAACCGGGGAGCTGTTTTTT | CASSEGRRTGELFF
TRBD2 | TRBJ2-3 | 17 | . | TRBV3-1 | TGTGCCAGCAGCCAAGGCGTGCTAGCGGGGATCACAGATACGCAGTATTTT | CASSQGVLAGITDTQYF
TRBD2 | TRBJ2-1 | 16 | few | TRBV6-2/TRBV6-3 | TGTGCCAGCAGTTACGGCCGCGGGACTAGCAACAGTAAACAGTTCTTC | CASSYGRGTSNSKQFF
. | TRBJ1-1 | 14 | . | TRBV4-1 | TGCGCCAGCAGCCAAGGCTTAGCCGGCACTGAAGCTTTCTTT | CASSQGLAGTEAFF
TRBD1 | TRBJ1-5 | 16 | . | TRBV12-3/TRBV12-4 | TGTGCCAGCAGCCTACGGACAGGGGCTACGAATCAGCCCCAGCATTTT | CASSLRTGATNQPQHF
TRBD2 | TRBJ2-1 | 18 | many | TRBV15 | TGTGCCACCAGCAGAGATCATTCTGGACTAGCGGCCTCCCAGGAGCAGTTCTTC | CATSRDHSGLAASQEQFF
TRBD2 | TRBJ2-2 | 14 | many | TRBV2 | TGTGCCAGCAACGATGGTTGGGGGGGCGGGGAGCTGTTTTTT | CASNDGWGGGELFF
. | TRBJ2-5 | 13 | . | TRBV12-3/TRBV12-4 | TGTGCCAGCAGTCTCTATACTCTGGAGACCCAGTACTTC | CASSLYTLETQYF
TRBD2 | TRBJ2-3 | 15 | many | TRBV12-3/TRBV12-4 | TGTGCCAGCAGCTTAGGCGGGGGGGCCACAGATACGCAGTATTTT | CASSLGGGATDTQYF
. | TRBJ1-1 | 12 | . | TRBV20-1 | TGCAGTGCTACCCCGGGATCCCGTGAAGCTTTCTTT | CSATPGSREAFF
TRBD1 | TRBJ2-7 | 16 | . | TRBV20-1 | TGCAGTGCTAGGACGGAACAGGGGCGAAGGGTCTACGAGCAGTACTTC | CSARTEQGRRVYEQYF
TRBD1 | TRBJ1-1 | 13 | few | TRBV29-1 | TGCAGCGCCGTAAGGGGGCTTAACACTGAAGCTTTCTTT | CSAVRGLNTEAFF
. | TRBJ2-6 | 14 | . | TRBV10-3 | TGTGCCATCAGCACAGGGTTAGGGGCCAACGTCCTGACTTTC | CAISTGLGANVLTF
TRBD2 | TRBJ2-3 | 16 | few | TRBV12-3/TRBV12-4 | TGTGCCAGCAGTCAAGCGGGGGCCCACATCACAGATACGCAGTATTTT | CASSQAGAHITDTQYF
TRBD2 | TRBJ2-1 | 17 | few | TRBV6-5 | TGTGCCAGCAGTTACTCCGTCCCCGGCGGGGGTTACAATGAGCAGTTCTTC | CASSYSVPGGGYNEQFF
. | TRBJ2-7 | 14 | . | TRBV27 | TGTGCCAGCAGTTCGGGCTCCGGGATGTACGAGCAGTACTTC | CASSSGSGMYEQYF
. | TRBJ1-5 | 16 | . | TRBV18 | TGTGCCAGCTCACCAATTTCGGGGGAAAACAATCAGCCCCAGCATTTT | CASSPISGENNQPQHF
. | TRBJ1-2 | 15 | . | TRBV25-1 | TGTGCCAGCAGTGAACACGGCCGGGGAGACTATGGCTACACCTTC | CASSEHGRGDYGYTF
. | TRBJ2-2 | 15 | few | TRBV12-3/TRBV12-4 | TGTGCCAGCAGTTTACTCTCTCTTCCAACCGGGGAGCTGTTTTTT | CASSLLSLPTGELFF
TRBD1 | TRBJ1-2 | 13 | . | TRBV5-1 | TGCGCCAGCAGCCAAAGACAGGGCTATGGCTACACCTTC | CASSQRQGYGYTF
. | TRBJ1-2 | 13 | few | TRBV5-5 | TGTGCCAGCAGCCCCAACTTTTCGGAGGGCTACACCTTC | CASSPNFSEGYTF
. | TRBJ1-2 | 14 | . | TRBV5-1 | TGCGCCAGCAGTTATGACAGCTCTAACTATGGCTACACCTTC | CASSYDSSNYGYTF
. | TRBJ2-3 | 13 | . | TRBV20-1 | TGCAGTGCTACTTTGGTTGTCACAGATACGCAGTATTTT | CSATLVVTDTQYF
TRBD1 | TRBJ2-1 | 14 | . | TRBV7-2 | TGTGCCAGCAGCTCGGACAGGGGCAGCAATGAGCAGTTCTTC | CASSSDRGSNEQFF
TRBD2 | TRBJ2-1 | 15 | . | TRBV5-5 | TGTGCCAGCAGCTTACTAAACTCCTTCGGGACTAGTCAGTTCTTC | CASSLLNSFGTSQFF
TRBD1 | TRBJ2-5 | 16 | . | TRBV5-8 | TGTGCCAGCAGCTACGGACAGGCCACTATCCAAGAGACCCAGTACTTC | CASSYGQATIQETQYF
. | TRBJ2-5 | 14 | few | TRBV7-2 | TGTGCCAGCACCTTACCAGGGGCCGGAGAGACCCAGTACTTC | CASTLPGAGETQYF
. | TRBJ2-7 | 14 | few | TRBV3-1 | TGTGCCAGCAGCCAAGTTTACAGTAATGGTCGGCAGTACTTC | CASSQVYSNGRQYF
. | TRBJ2-5 | 15 | few | TRBV5-1 | TGCGCCAGCAGCCGGCCCTCCGGGACCCACGGGACCCAGTACTTC | CASSRPSGTHGTQYF
TRBD2 | TRBJ2-1 | 18 | . | TRBV27 | TGTGCCAGCAGCCAACTAGCGGGGGGGCGAAAGGGGTACAATGAGCAGTTCTTC | CASSQLAGGRKGYNEQFF
TRBD1 | TRBJ2-5 | 13 | few | TRBV19 | TGTGCCAGTAGTATTGCAGGGGGAGAGACCCAGTACTTC | CASSIAGGETQYF
TRBD1 | TRBJ1-1 | 15 | . | TRBV7-3 | TGTGCCAGCAGCACCGGGACAGGGGCGAACACTGAAGCTTTCTTT | CASSTGTGANTEAFF
. | TRBJ2-6 | 13 | . | TRBV5-5 | TGTGCCAGCAGCCCCACCGGGGCCAACGTCCTGACTTTC | CASSPTGANVLTF
TRBD2 | TRBJ2-1 | 16 | few | TRBV11-2 | TGTGCCAGCAGCTTAGTTCGACTAGCGGGGTGGGGTGAGCAGTTCTTC | CASSLVRLAGWGEQFF
TRBD1 | TRBJ2-7 | 16 | . | TRBV10-3 | TGTGCCATCAGTGAGTCAAGGACAGGGACCTCCTACGAGCAGTACTTC | CAISESRTGTSYEQYF
. | TRBJ1-4 | 12 | . | TRBV6-5 | TGTGCCAGCAGTTACCGCCTGGGAAAACTGTTTTTT | CASSYRLGKLFF
TRBD1 | TRBJ2-3 | 15 | few | TRBV27 | TGTGCCAGCAGTTTGTATCAGGGGGCCACAGATACGCAGTATTTT | CASSLYQGATDTQYF
. | TRBJ2-7 | 13 | . | TRBV3-1 | TGTGCCAGCAGTCCCGCCGACGGAGCTTCCTCACACTTC | CASSPADGASSHF
. | TRBJ1-1 | 15 | few | TRBV5-1 | TGCGCCAGCAGCCTGGCGGCAGCTAGGAACACTGAAGCTTTCTTT | CASSLAAARNTEAFF
TRBD1 | TRBJ2-3 | 15 | few | TRBV18 | TGTGCCAGCTCACCAGGGGACAGACGCACAGATACGCAGTATTTT | CASSPGDRRTDTQYF
TRBD1 | TRBJ2-6 | 17 | . | TRBV7-3 | TGTGCCAGCAGCTTGGACAGGGCTGTGGAGGGGGCCAACGTCCTGACTTTC | CASSLDRAVEGANVLTF
TRBD1 | TRBJ2-7 | 17 | . | TRBV11-2 | TGTGCCAGCAGCTTAGTCAGAGGACAGGGTTCATCCTACGAGCAGTACTTC | CASSLVRGQGSSYEQYF